The source of this T cell receptor (beta chain) is a study of cytomegalovirus exposure and HLA in healthy donors (dated by TCRdb to the late 2010s). Broadly, across the study: According to an earlier analysis of around 600 of the donors, about 190 million T cells yielded 90 million to 140 million unique TCR beta sequences and about 280 Gb of sequence data. An early release covering roughly 580 HLA-typed donors comprised roughly 300 gigabases of sequencing data and some 79 million unique TCR sequences. Among the approximately 400 genotyped donors, roughly 80% belonged to the genetic ancestry cluster associated with self-reported Caucasian donors. The study was designed to test whether signatures of past pathogen exposure could be identified by cataloging public T cell receptors. The study profiled the T cell repertoires of hundreds of subjects by immunosequencing and related them to cytomegalovirus serostatus. Besides the first cohort of 550 to 750 subjects, a separate validation cohort made up of roughly 130 different subjects was used. The study combined high-throughput TCR immunosequencing, statistical association of individual TCRs with disease status, and machine learning to predict cytomegalovirus infection status. To study patterns of TCR occurrence, a later analysis re-analyzed previously published TCR beta repertoires from several hundred donors and added high-resolution HLA genotyping. In the later analysis, no new phenotypic data were used to find candidate immune exposures; instead, reliance was placed on TCR beta sequences and their occurrence across donors. In an earlier analysis of 550 to 700 of the donors, high-throughput TCR beta sequencing was used to judge whether each TCR beta V gene segment behaved as functional or pseudogenic. Alongside the repertoire data, information on donor age, sex, ethnicity and CMV serostatus was compiled. A later genetic analysis used genome-wide SNP genotypes for about three fifths of the 666 donors, treating that subset as a discovery cohort. Every discovery cohort repertoire had been produced on one sequencing platform. HLA typing covered class I and class II loci at four-digit resolution. The number of typed donors differed by locus: about 620-640 for A, B, C, DRB1 and DQB1; 500 to 550 for DQA1; 606 for DPA1; and 450 to 480 for DPB1. Several DR-DQ haplotypes were treated as single units for association and clustering because of strong linkage in the cohort. On average, around 200,000 unique TCR beta nucleotide sequences were sequenced per donor among a few hundred genotyped donors of the cohort, with 15% to 20% of those sequences being non-productive.

As for this clone: No antigen is known for it. Base qualities are missing; no much larger clone stands one base away.

Study-wide conclusions, independent of this receptor: In a later analysis, most CMV-associated TCR beta chains were found to appear HLA-restricted, with HLA associations seemingly driven largely by CMV exposure. A further reported finding was that TCR beta sequences accurately predicted the HLA-A and HLA-B alleles for most subjects in the first cohort. A cluster of highly shared sequence variants was judged likely to be a technical artifact of the sequencing pipeline. The earlier analysis of some 560 of the donors excluded approximately 15 rarely observed V segments, including chromosome 9 orphons, because counts were too low. According to a later analysis, TCR association rates differed among HLA loci, with DRB1 alleles showing the most associated TCRs and HLA-C alleles showing the fewest. Only TCR beta chains were sequenced in this cohort, and the absence of alpha or paired-chain data limited detectable features. Cytomegalovirus status was reported to be diagnosed by the classifier with high specificity and sensitivity in both the original and validation cohorts. Strong co-occurrence of HLA alleles, especially DR and DQ, made assigning TCR associations to individual alleles difficult. Sequencing depth was assumed to be roughly uniform across donors in the presence/absence analyses, though that assumption may not hold. Several of the top co-occurrence clusters appeared to be linked to parvovirus B19, influenza, CMV and Epstein-Barr virus, according to a later analysis. In a later analysis, 16,951 TCR beta sequences were associated with specific HLA alleles at a false discovery rate of 0.05. A later genetic analysis associated a missense DCLRE1C variant with V-gene and J-gene trimming of TCR beta chains, and an independent cohort replicated the association. Correlated functional status among segregating V segments might reflect linkage disequilibrium, but an unknown experimental factor could not be ruled out. An earlier analysis of some 560 of the donors showed that most TCR beta V segments appeared in productive rearrangements either about 87% or about 30% of the time, which broadly matched IMGT annotations. The study listed approximately 150 TCR beta chains as associated with cytomegalovirus. Most TCR sequences were observed very rarely across donors, whereas some public TCRs were present in many individuals. CMV serostatus was the only immune exposure information available for the cohort. Because some donors lacked HLA typing at each locus, the association tests relied only on the typed subset. The authors suggested that the approach could potentially be extended to other disease states and immunological phenotypes. According to a later genetic analysis, donors in an Asian-associated ancestry cluster had fewer N-insertions in productive TCRs than the approximately 610-donor mean. In vitro tests confirmed that a few of the cytomegalovirus-associated TCR beta chains recognize cytomegalovirus antigens. Compared with equally common non-associated chains, HLA-associated TCR beta chains in a later analysis were more clonally expanded and had lower generation probabilities.

The library was built by means of the immunoSEQ multiplex PCR assay. For the multiplex PCR, a mixture combining 60 forward primers for TCR Vbeta segments and 13 reverse primers for TCR Jbeta segments was used. The CDR3 region of rearranged TCR beta genes was amplified from genomic DNA by a multiplex PCR assay. On the Illumina HiSeq System, the amplified TCR beta libraries were sequenced as 87-base-pair reads. From the authors' description of their analysis: A later analysis counted 65 million to 90 million unique TCR beta chains across the 700 or so repertoires, and around 12 million of these chains were shared by at least two donors. A nearest-neighbor algorithm error-corrected the raw reads and collapsed the reads into unique sequences, merging closely related sequences to remove PCR and sequencing errors. CDR3 sequences were aligned to IMGT reference sequences to assign V, D and J gene segments. For a sequence to be retained, a match of at least six nucleotides was required to both a V gene segment and a J gene segment. A rearrangement was called productive if the CDR3 had no stop codons and remained in frame with V and J, and every other rearrangement was called non-productive. Following IMGT convention, CDR3 was defined as the stretch from the second conserved V-encoded cysteine up to the conserved J-encoded phenylalanine. In an earlier analysis of around 640 of the donors, sequences lacking an unambiguous match to a single V gene segment were excluded. In an earlier analysis of 500 to 750 of the donors, V segments were called functional above 56.7% productive rearrangements and were called segregating when the between-donor standard deviation exceeded 5%. A statistical classification framework was built for diagnosing cytomegalovirus status from the catalog of TCR beta chain sequences. V and J gene assignment, in a later analysis, came from comparing TCR nucleotide sequences with IMGT/GENE-DB human TR gene sequences. In a later analysis, CDR3 sequences and most-parsimonious VDJ recombination scenarios were assigned using the TCRdist pipeline. In a later analysis, every TCR beta chain was defined by the combination of its CDR3 amino acid sequence and its V-gene family, and reads without a unique V-gene family were dropped. In a later analysis, 450 to 600 highly shared, low-generation-probability nucleotide sequences were removed to address suspected cross-contamination and a sequencing artifact. A later analysis calculated a clonal expansion index for each public chain from normalized within-repertoire ranks of inferred template counts. Generation probabilities in a later analysis came from a VDJ recombination model fitted to out-of-frame rearrangements, and those results were checked against IGoR. Hypergeometric tests were used in a later analysis to score TCR-TCR, TCR-HLA and TCR-CMV co-occurrence, with a repertoire-size bias correction applied to the TCR pairs. A later analysis estimated false discovery rates by permuting HLA or CMV assignments 20 times. In a later analysis, co-occurring TCRs were grouped using DBSCAN, with TCRdist sequence similarity added in when clustering inside HLA-allele-positive subsets. Repertoires with fewer than 30,000 or more than 120,000 public chains were left out of co-occurrence clustering, as were a handful of repertoires with anomalous nucleotide sharing. Held by TCRdb, this immuneACCESS table contains in-frame sequences only and omits some clones. Under half of the omission traces to an unresolved V gene where checked; the cause of the rest is unknown. Clonal size and the V and J genes are those of that table, whereas D and trimming came from the DNA. Counted in this sample were 150,000 to 200,000 clones; about 81% of them appeared once. 0.95% to 1% of the sample comes from the top ten.

The cohort consisted of 600 to 750 healthy bone marrow donors. All cohort members were sampled while nominally healthy, although unrecorded immune exposures were likely present. The donor tested CMV seropositive and was one of the 289 seropositive cohort members. Every donor gave a peripheral blood sample, and the peripheral blood mononuclear cells from that sample were used for TCR beta sequencing. The Qiagen DNeasy Blood Extraction Kit was used to extract genomic DNA from the blood cell samples. The sequenced sample consisted of PBMCs. The sequence was obtained from a girl aged 2 to 10 in good health and CMV-seropositive.

The nucleotides are TGTGCCAGCAGCTTTTCAGGACTTTATTACAATGAGCAGTTCTTC. It specifies CASSFSGLYYNEQFF. The chain links TRBV7-9 with TRBJ2-1; the D segment could be TRBD2, given 5 matching bases. The germline V gene (reference sequence) supplies CDR1 SEHNR and CDR2 FQNEAQ. The CDR3 covers 15 residues, taking in both the cysteine and the phenylalanine. Of all the DNA, just the CDR3 is kept, 45 bases in frame from base 1. Trimming takes 3 bases from V and 4 bases from J, and the germline ends sit 13 bases apart.